The 21 T cell receptor beta chains below were found in one sample sequenced in a study of blood T cell repertoires in COVID-19. TCRdb's copy holds only in-frame clones and misses some; the assay was immunoSEQ multiplex PCR. Found here are roughly 250,000 clones, roughly 86% of them singletons; the top ten hold around 0.8%. Sequenced input: peripheral blood. These receptor sequences come from a woman in her thirties with acute or convalescent COVID-19.

The V gene is TRBV4-2, the J gene TRBJ1-1; 7 bases are shared with TRBD1. The germline V gene encodes CDR1 LGHNA and CDR2 YNFKEQ. The CDR3 totals 15 residues. V gave up 0 bases and J gave up 7 bases; unmatched junction bases: 8. As DNA, the CDR3 is TGTGCCAGCAGCCAAGATCCAGGGGGAACACTTGAAGCTTTCTTT. Amino acid sequence: CASSQDPGGTLEAFF.

The J gene is TRBJ1-4, the V gene TRBV7-2; 10 nucleotides align to TRBD1. The CDR3 is 16 residues long. Germline V gene lookup returns CDR1 SGHTA and CDR2 FQGNSA. V shed 4 bases and J 5 bases; nucleotides not matched to a gene: 7. The DNA of the CDR3 is TGTGCCAGCAGCTCAAGACAGGGGGCTAGGAATGAAAAACTGTTTTTT. It yields the protein CASSSRQGARNEKLFF.

This rearrangement joins TRBV4-3 to TRBJ1-1, with 8 bases lining up with TRBD1. CDR1 and CDR2 from the germline V gene are LGHNA and YSLEER. The V and J ends lost 6 bases and 4 bases, in that order; junction bases with no gene match: 4. The CDR3 contains 13 residues. The CDR3 region is CASRRTGGTEAFF. CDR3 nucleotides: TGCGCCAGCAGGCGAACAGGGGGCACTGAAGCTTTCTTT.

The rearrangement links TRBV2 to TRBJ2-7, with 8 positions matching TRBD2. Per the germline V gene, CDR1 is SNHLY and CDR2 is FYNNEI. Trimming at V came to 7 bases and at J to 4 bases, leaving 6 bases not matched to a gene. The CDR3 is 13 amino acids. For the CDR3, the DNA is TGTGCCAGCAAACGGGAGGGCCTATACGAGCAGTACTTC. Translated, it gives CASKREGLYEQYF. Using reference TRBV2 and TRBJ2-7 for the parts outside the CDR3, the full variable domain is EPEVTQTPSHQVTQMGQEVILRCVPISNHLYFYWYRQILGQKVEFLVSFYNNEISEKSEIFDDQFSVERPDGSNFTLKIRSTKLEDSAMYFCASKREGLYEQYFGPGTRLTVT.

This chain links TRBV2 with TRBJ2-6; D remains unclear. This CDR3 region has 15 residues. Trimming cost V 4 bases and J 2 bases, with 9 bases left between them. The V gene's germline CDR1 is SNHLY and CDR2 FYNNEI. Here the CDR3 DNA reads TGTGCCAGCAGTGTTCTGAGGACTGGGGCCAACGTCCTGACTTTC. Protein product: CASSVLRTGANVLTF.

This chain joins TRBV5-1 and TRBJ2-5; weak D call: TRBD1 (6 bases). This CDR3 is built from 17 residues. The germline V gene encodes CDR1 SGHRS and CDR2 YFSETQ. With 3 bases removed from V and 10 bases from J, the gap between germline ends came to 28 bases. The CDR3 DNA sequence: TGCGCCAGCAGCTCGTTGGGTCGAGGTCAGGGGCGGTATAGCCAGTACTTC. Translating gives CASSSLGRGQGRYSQYF.

The chain uses TRBV10-3 and TRBJ1-2; the match to TRBD1 covers 12 bases. Trimming cost V 0 bases and J 7 bases; bases outside gene matches: 3. Looked up from germline, CDR1 is ENHRY and CDR2 is SYGVKD. This CDR3 spans 15 amino acids. In DNA, the CDR3 is TGTGCCATCAGTGAGTCGGGACAGGGGGCGCGTGGCTACACCTTC. It yields the protein CAISESGQGARGYTF.

The chain carries TRBV10-3 and TRBJ1-5; 10 bases are a match to TRBD1. V trimming: 5 bases; J trimming: 6 bases; junction bases outside the gene matches: 13. This CDR3 spans 17 amino acids. The germline CDR1 and CDR2 sequences are ENHRY and SYGVKD. CDR3 in DNA: TGTGCCATCAGTCCAGTATCAGGACAGGGGGAAGGTCAGCCCCAGCATTTT. This sequence encodes CAISPVSGQGEGQPQHF.

The chain combines TRBV19 with TRBJ1-5; TRBD1 aligns across 8 bases. V was clipped by 1 base and J by 3 bases; unmatched bases: 5. Germline values: CDR1 LNHDA, CDR2 SQIVND (reference sequence). This CDR3 comprises 16 residues. CDR3 DNA: TGTGCCAGTAGTATAGCCAGGGGGCAGGACAATCAGCCCCAGCATTTT. Its protein is CASSIARGQDNQPQHF.

This clone occurred a few times. This chain joins TRBV7-2 and TRBJ2-7; TRBD2 aligns across 7 bases. Germline V gene sequence: CDR1 SGHTA, CDR2 FQGNSA. V was pared by 0 bases and J by 7 bases, with 6 bases of the junction left unmatched. The CDR3 spans 14 residues. CDR3 in amino acids: CASSLASGAGEQYF. The CDR3 DNA reads as TGTGCCAGCAGCTTAGCTTCGGGAGCGGGGGAGCAGTACTTC.

Only one count was recorded for this clone. The rearrangement links TRBV12-3 or TRBV12-4 to TRBJ2-1, with D uncertain. Trimming cost V 6 bases and J 4 bases, with 10 bases left between them. The CDR3 has 13 residues. The CDR3 loop reads CASRPLGYNEQFF. In nucleotides, the CDR3 is TGTGCCAGCAGGCCGCTAGGATACAATGAGCAGTTCTTC.

The chain links TRBV2 to TRBJ2-7, with D tentatively TRBD1 (6 bases). The CDR3 has 16 amino acids. Per the germline V gene, CDR1 is SNHLY and CDR2 is FYNNEI. The V end lost 11 bases, the J end lost 3 bases, and 26 bases lay between the germline ends. The CDR3 nucleotides read TGTGCCTCCCTGGGATACCGGGACAAAGCCTTCTACGAGCAGTACTTC. Its protein is CASLGYRDKAFYEQYF.

Here the CDR3 reads CASSPGLADYNEQFF. The CDR3 nucleotides are TGCGCCAGCAGCCCGGGACTAGCGGATTACAATGAGCAGTTCTTC. This chain connects TRBV5-1 to TRBJ2-1; TRBD2 aligns across 11 bases. This CDR3 is 15 amino acids long. In germline, CDR1 is SGHRS, CDR2 YFSETQ. Unmatched junction bases numbered 4, after V lost 4 bases and J lost 4 bases.

In its sample, this clone was seen a few times. V and J are TRBV29-1 and TRBJ1-2; a possible D gene is TRBD1 (5 bases). The germline V and J ends were trimmed by 4 bases and 4 bases, with 16 bases remaining between them. Germline V gene lookup returns CDR1 SQVTM and CDR2 ANQGSEA. This CDR3 has 14 amino acids. CDR3 residues: CSVGGVSGVYGYTF. The CDR3 DNA follows: TGCAGCGTTGGGGGGGTCAGCGGCGTCTATGGCTACACCTTC.

The CDR3 reads CASSQGVGQGLACTEAFF. CDR3 DNA sequence: TGTGCCAGCAGCCAAGGGGTCGGGCAGGGGTTGGCATGCACTGAAGCTTTCTTT. The chain links TRBV3-1 (or the pseudogene TRBV3-2) to TRBJ1-1; TRBD1 might be the D (6 bases). Germline V gene sequence: CDR1 LGHDT, CDR2 YNNKEL (reference sequence). The CDR3 is 18 residues long. Trimming removed 1 base at V and 4 bases at J, with 22 bases between.

CDR3 bases: TGTGCCAGCAGCTCCCTCGGGAGGCATGAGCAGTTCTTC. This sequence encodes CASSSLGRHEQFF. J is TRBJ2-1 and V is TRBV7-2, with 7 positions matching TRBD2. V shed 4 bases, J shed 8 bases, and the junction held 5 bases outside the gene matches. The CDR3 spans 13 residues. Germline CDR1 is SGHTA and CDR2 is FQGNSA.

The chain joins TRBV7-9 to TRBJ2-2; 10 bases fit TRBD2. With V trimmed by 0 bases and J by 4 bases, 5 bases remained unmatched. The CDR3 is made up of 17 amino acids. Looked up from germline, CDR1 is SEHNR and CDR2 is FQNEAQ (reference sequence). DNA of the CDR3: TGTGCCAGCAGCTTAGCTCTAGCGGGAGCGGTCACCGGGGAGCTGTTTTTT. Protein product: CASSLALAGAVTGELFF.

The rearrangement joins TRBV4-1 to TRBJ2-2; 10 nucleotides align to TRBD2. The ends lost 1 base at V and 4 bases at J; junction bases unmatched: 6. CDR1 and CDR2 from the germline V gene are MGHRA and YSYEKL. The CDR3 runs to 17 residues. CDR3 region: CASSQVPSGRITGELFF. The CDR3 DNA reads TGCGCCAGCAGCCAAGTCCCTAGCGGGAGAATCACCGGGGAGCTGTTTTTT.

The chain employs TRBV5-4 and TRBJ1-1; 7 bases match TRBD1. This CDR3 is 15 amino acids long. Germline CDR1 SGHNT, CDR2 YYREEE (reference sequence). With V trimmed by 6 bases and J by 4 bases, 12 bases remained unmatched. The CDR3, as DNA: TGTGCCAGCACCCCAACAGGGGCCCAGAGCACTGAAGCTTTCTTT. As protein: CASTPTGAQSTEAFF.

The CDR3 is CSETVMNTEAFF. DNA for the CDR3: TGCAGCGAGACTGTGATGAACACTGAAGCTTTCTTT. J is TRBJ1-1 and V is TRBV29-1; D remains unclear. Trimming removed 7 bases from V and 0 bases from J, with 9 bases in between. Germline V gene lookup returns CDR1 SQVTM and CDR2 ANQGSEA. This CDR3 contains 12 residues. Filled out from reference TRBV29-1 and TRBJ1-1, the complete variable domain reads SAVISQKPSRDICQRGTSLTIQCQVDSQVTMMFWYRQQPGQSLTLIATANQGSEATYESGFVIDKFPISRPNLTFSTLTVSNMSPEDSSIYLCSETVMNTEAFFGQGTRLTVV.

V gene TRBV6-2 or TRBV6-3 combines with J gene TRBJ1-1; TRBD1 might be the D (5 bases). This CDR3 is built from 14 residues. Per the germline V gene, CDR1 is MNHEY and CDR2 is SVGEGT. Trimming shortened V by 5 bases and J by 1 base, and 11 bases separated the two germline ends. The CDR3 loop is CASSKETENTEAFF. CDR3 DNA sequence: TGTGCCAGCAGTAAAGAGACAGAGAACACTGAAGCTTTCTTT.